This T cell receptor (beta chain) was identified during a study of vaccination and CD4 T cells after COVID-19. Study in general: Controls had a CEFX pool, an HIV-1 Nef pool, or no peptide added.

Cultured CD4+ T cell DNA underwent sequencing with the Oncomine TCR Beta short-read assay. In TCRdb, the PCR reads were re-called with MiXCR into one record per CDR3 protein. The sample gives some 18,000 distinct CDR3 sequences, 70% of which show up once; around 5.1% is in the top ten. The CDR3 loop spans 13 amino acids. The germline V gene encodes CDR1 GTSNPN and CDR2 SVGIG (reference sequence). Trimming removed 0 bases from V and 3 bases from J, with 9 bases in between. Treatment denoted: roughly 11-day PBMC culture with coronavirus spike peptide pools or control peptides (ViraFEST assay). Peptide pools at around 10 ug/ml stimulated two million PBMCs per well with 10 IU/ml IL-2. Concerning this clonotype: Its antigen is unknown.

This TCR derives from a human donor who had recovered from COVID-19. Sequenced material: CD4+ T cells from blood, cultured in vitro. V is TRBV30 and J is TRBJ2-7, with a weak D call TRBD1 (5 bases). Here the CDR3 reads CAWSVPRVYEQYF. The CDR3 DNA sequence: TGTGCCTGGAGTGTACCCAGGGTCTACGAGCAGTACTTC.